This TCR beta chain comes out of a study of blood T cell repertoires in COVID-19 (TCRdb year 2020). Background for the entire study: Samples from collaborators originated in the United States, Italy and Spain and spanned both the acute and convalescent phases of COVID-19. The prospective study material was composed of cDNA or gDNA derived from T cells, B-cell-depleted T cells, or PBMCs. The dataset comprised deeply sampled blood TCRbeta repertoires from subjects exposed to, actively infected with, or recovered from COVID-19. The repertoires were released in a freely available public database intended as a resource for research on the immune response to SARS-CoV-2. Samples were obtained from the ongoing ImmuneRACE study (first 160 participants) and from 1,000 to 1,500 subjects provided by 6 global collaborators. A de-identified subject ID, COVID-19 status, age in years and sex were almost always included in the sample metadata. Where available, HLA class I and class II types were taken from metadata supplied by the sample provider and were not determined by assay-based typing. Overall study results and their limits: The quantity of clinical and demographic metadata differed by source and by participant and was supplied without curation.

TCRbeta CDR3 regions were amplified from genomic DNA by means of the immunoSEQ Assay, a bias-controlled multiplex PCR. The source study handled its data this way. Within the assay, amplification of reference gene primers was used to estimate how many nucleated cells each sample contained. Sequence reads were collapsed and filtered to measure the absolute abundance of every unique TCRbeta CDR3 rearrangement. For each sample, productive Simpson clonality was calculated as the square root of Simpson's diversity index across productive rearrangements. This is the immuneACCESS table as TCRdb keeps it, with only in-frame sequences that have V and J called. A part of the clones is gone; compared with another copy, unresolved V genes explain less than half, and the rest is unexplained. V, J and clone size reflect that table, while D and trimming were determined from the DNA. The sample table shows roughly 260,000 clones, and about 85% are seen once. Jointly, the top ten make up about 6% of the sample.

Details on this clone: What this receptor recognizes is not known. Base qualities are not recorded, but no much larger clone differs from it by a single base.

The germline V gene (reference sequence) yields SGHKS for CDR1 and YYEKEE for CDR2. The germline ends are 5 bases apart after V is trimmed by 1 base and J by 3 bases. The CDR3 runs 12 amino acids, cysteine and phenylalanine included. Only the CDR3 part of the read is kept: 36 bases, read in frame from the first base. Enrolling through a virtual design, the prospective study's participants ranged in age from roughly 18 to 95 years and lived across some 23 United States geographic areas. To assign participants to cohorts, the prospective study relied on clinical history that participants themselves reported in a screening survey and a study questionnaire. In the prospective study, mobile phlebotomists collected whole blood, serum and a nasopharyngeal or oropharyngeal swab from each participant. Prospective study participants could optionally give additional blood draws and questionnaires over an approximately two-month period. Prospective study blood samples were shipped either frozen or at room temperature before DNA extraction.

The V and J segments used are TRBV5-5 and TRBJ2-7, with no D gene named confidently. This TCR came from a woman younger than 45 with acute COVID-19. Sequencing was done on a sample of PBMCs or T cells enriched from blood (not recorded which). The CDR3 corresponds to CASSLSLYEQYF. At the DNA level, the sequence is TGTGCCAGCAGCTTGTCTCTCTACGAGCAGTACTTC.